These 2 T cell receptor beta chains share one sample of origin, sequenced in a study of blood T cell repertoires in COVID-19. Some clones are missing from TCRdb's copy, which holds only in-frame ones; the method was immunoSEQ multiplex PCR. The data show about 150,000 clones, with 87% seen just once and around 4% held by the top ten. What was sequenced was peripheral blood. These receptors all come from a woman aged 55-75 years with active or convalescent COVID-19.

The chain recombines TRBV18 with TRBJ1-2; possible D gene TRBD1, 6 bases. The germline V and J ends were trimmed by 5 bases and 3 bases, with 13 bases remaining between them. The germline V gene encodes CDR1 KGHSH and CDR2 LQKENI. The CDR3 loop spans 14 amino acids. The CDR3 DNA sequence: TGTGCCAGCTCAGCGGGGGCGGGTTACTATGGCTACACCTTC. Its protein is CASSAGAGYYGYTF. The entire variable domain, with the rest obtained from reference TRBV18 and TRBJ1-2, is as follows: NAGVMQNPRHLVRRRGQEARLRCSPMKGHSHVYWYRQLPEEGLKFMVYLQKENIIDESGMPKERFSAEFPKEGPSILRIQQVVRGDSAAYFCASSAGAGYYGYTFGSGTRLTVV.

On this clone: Its ends do not fully match the called genes, so a read error is possible. This chain uses TRBV7-7 with TRBJ2-1, with TRBD1 matching over 9 bases. This CDR3 has 15 residues. CDR1 SSHAT and CDR2 FNYEAQ come from the germline V gene (reference sequence). The CDR3 DNA sequence: TGTGCTAGCAGCCCATTATCCGGGACAGGGAACGAGCAGTTCTTC. Translating it yields CASSPLSGTGNEQFF.